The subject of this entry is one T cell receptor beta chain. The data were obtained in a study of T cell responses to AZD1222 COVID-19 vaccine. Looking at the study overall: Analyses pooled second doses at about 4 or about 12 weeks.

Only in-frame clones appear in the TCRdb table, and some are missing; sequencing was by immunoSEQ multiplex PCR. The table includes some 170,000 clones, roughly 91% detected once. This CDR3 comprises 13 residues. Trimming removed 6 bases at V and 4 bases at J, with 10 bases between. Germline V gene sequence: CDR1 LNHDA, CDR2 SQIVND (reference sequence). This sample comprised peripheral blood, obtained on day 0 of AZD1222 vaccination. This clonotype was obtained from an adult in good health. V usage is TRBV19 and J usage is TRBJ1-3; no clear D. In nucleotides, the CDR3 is TGTGCCAGTAGCCATATCGCGGGAAACACCATATATTTT. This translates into CASSHIAGNTIYF.